The T cell receptor beta chain described here comes from a study of memory CD4+ T cells and cytomegalovirus serostatus (dated by TCRdb to between 2017 and 2020). For the study in its entirety: The cohort included around 35 healthy adults from Belgium, of whom 9 were CMV seropositive and roughly 24 were CMV seronegative. To replicate a published TCR-based CMV serostatus classifier, the researchers sequenced the CD4+ memory TCRbeta repertoires of a Belgian cohort whose cytomegalovirus serostatus was known.

The Quick-DNA Microprep Kit was used to extract genomic DNA from the sorted cells. Amplification of TCRbeta DNA was done with the immunoSEQ hsTCRbeta kit, following the protocol from the manufacturer. An Illumina MiSeq instrument was used to sequence the TCRbeta libraries. In the paper's pipeline: Once out-of-frame sequences had been removed, 2,204,828 distinct TCRbeta sequences were left, which works out to an average of approximately 70,000 per individual. Each individual was scored by the count of over 150 previously reported CMV-associated TCRbeta sequences and the total productive distinct TCRbeta count. A beta-binomial model was reimplemented in Python, and scikit-learn random forests with default parameters were trained on data from the US cohort. On the Belgian cohort, classifier performance was reported as the median AUC, along with percentile confidence intervals, across 10,000 bootstrap iterations. Entries here come from immuneACCESS through TCRdb and include only in-frame sequences with V and J called. Some clones fail to appear in such tables; in the studies checked, an unresolved V gene covers under half of the shortfall, and the cause of the remainder is unknown. That table supplies the V and J calls and clone size; D and trimming were determined from the DNA. The sample profile shows under 70,000 clones; about 81% of them were found once. The ten largest account for around 1% of the sample.

About this clone itself: Its antigen is still unknown. No per-base quality is available; no much larger clone lies one base away.

Single viable CD3+CD4+CD8-CD45RO+ cells were sorted as memory CD4+ T cells on a FACSAria II. CMV serostatus was assessed using a Roche Elecsys assay, by which serum IgG against CMV pp150, pp28, p38 and p52 was detected. Following thawing, total CD4+ T cells were enriched through positive selection using CD4 magnetic microbeads. Samples originated from another study that specifically interrogated the CD4+ T cell memory repertoire. Following standard operating procedures, peripheral blood mononuclear cells were isolated and cryopreserved, while serum was kept at -80 degrees C. Staining used CD3-PerCP (BW264/56), CD4-APC (RPA-T4), CD45RO-PE (UCHT1) and CD8-Pacific Orange (3B5) antibodies, with Sytox blue excluding non-viable cells. The paper as a whole reports these results and caveats: The original-framework classifier achieved a median bootstrapped AUC of approximately 0.96 with a 95% CI of 0.76-1.00 on the Belgian cohort. Results were interpreted as suggesting that the CMV-associated TCR signature is largely present in the CD4+ memory repertoire. CMV serostatus prediction reached a median bootstrapped AUC of about 0.94 with the original framework and about 0.91 with a US-trained random forest. Only CD4+CD45RO+ memory cells were sequenced, unlike the original study, which covered naive and memory CD4+ and CD8+ populations. Of around 160 previously reported CMV-associated TCRbeta sequences, around 70 appeared in the CD4+ memory repertoires, each in one to five individuals.

The receptor comes from an adult in good health and CMV-seronegative. Sequencing used memory CD4+ T cells from blood.

The bases are TGTGCCAGCAGCATTTTACTAGCGCCCGCCCGAAGCTCTGGGGCCAACGTCCTGACTTTC. Translation gives CASSILLAPARSSGANVLTF. The chain joins TRBV5-4 to TRBJ2-6; TRBD2 lines up with 7 middle nucleotides. Ends trimmed: V by 4 bases, J by 0 bases; bases unmatched to a gene: 16. Including the terminal cysteine and phenylalanine, the CDR3 comprises 20 residues. The DNA shown is the 60-base CDR3, in frame from base 1. CDR1 and CDR2 were assigned from the germline V gene (reference sequence) as SGHNT and YYREEE.